These 2 T cell receptor beta chains came from one sample sequenced in a study of blood T cell repertoires in COVID-19. TCRdb's table, derived via immunoSEQ multiplex PCR, lists solely in-frame clones and lacks some. The repertoire consists of fewer than 250,000 clones, with 83% occurring once and the leading ten covering roughly 7.6%. Sequencing input: peripheral blood. Receptors originate from a woman aged 45-65 years with acute or convalescent COVID-19.

V and J are TRBV3-1 (or the pseudogene TRBV3-2) and TRBJ1-1, with D uncertain. Trimming cost V 4 bases and J 7 bases, with 13 bases left between them. Germline assignment: CDR1 LGHDT and CDR2 YNNKEL (reference sequence). This CDR3 region has 13 residues. The CDR3 loop reads CASSRPGLSEAFF. DNA for the CDR3: TGTGCCAGCAGCCGACCGGGGTTAAGTGAAGCTTTCTTT.

CDR3 sequence reads: CATSEALAGSTDTQYF. The CDR3 DNA is TGTGCCACCAGTGAAGCGCTAGCGGGCAGCACAGATACGCAGTATTTT. The gene calls are TRBV24-1 and TRBJ2-3; TRBD2 matches 8 bases. With 4 bases clipped from V and 0 bases from J, the junction kept 5 bases outside the gene matches. Germline V gene data show CDR1 as KGHDR and CDR2 as SFDVKD. CDR3 length: 16 residues.